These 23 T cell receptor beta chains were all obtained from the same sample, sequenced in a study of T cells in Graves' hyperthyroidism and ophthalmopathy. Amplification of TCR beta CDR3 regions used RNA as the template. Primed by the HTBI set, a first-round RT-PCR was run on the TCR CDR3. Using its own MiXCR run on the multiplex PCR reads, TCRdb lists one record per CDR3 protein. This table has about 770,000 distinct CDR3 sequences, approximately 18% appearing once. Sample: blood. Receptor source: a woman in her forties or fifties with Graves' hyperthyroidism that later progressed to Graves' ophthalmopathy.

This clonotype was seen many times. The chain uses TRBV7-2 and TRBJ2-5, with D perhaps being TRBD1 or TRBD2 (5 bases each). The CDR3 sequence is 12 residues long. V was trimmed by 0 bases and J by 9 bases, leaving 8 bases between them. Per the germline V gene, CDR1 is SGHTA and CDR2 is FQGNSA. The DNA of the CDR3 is TGTGCCAGCAGCTTAGCCGTGGGGGCCCAGTACTTC. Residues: CASSLAVGAQYF.

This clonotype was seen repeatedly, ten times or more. CDR3 amino acids: CSAPAAAPNTEAFF. The CDR3 DNA follows: TGCAGTGCTCCGGCGGCAGCCCCGAACACTGAAGCTTTCTTT. The chain employs TRBV20-1 and TRBJ1-1; D remains unclear. Germline V CDR1 and CDR2: DFQATT, SNEGSKA (reference sequence). The CDR3 is 14 residues long. V lost 5 bases and J 1 base, leaving 14 bases between the germline ends.

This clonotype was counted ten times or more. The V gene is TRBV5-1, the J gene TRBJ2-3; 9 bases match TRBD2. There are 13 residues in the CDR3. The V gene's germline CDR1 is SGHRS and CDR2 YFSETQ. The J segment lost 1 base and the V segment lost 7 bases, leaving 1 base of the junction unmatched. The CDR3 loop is CASRLAGTDTQYF. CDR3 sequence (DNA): TGCGCCAGCCGACTAGCGGGCACAGATACGCAGTATTTT.

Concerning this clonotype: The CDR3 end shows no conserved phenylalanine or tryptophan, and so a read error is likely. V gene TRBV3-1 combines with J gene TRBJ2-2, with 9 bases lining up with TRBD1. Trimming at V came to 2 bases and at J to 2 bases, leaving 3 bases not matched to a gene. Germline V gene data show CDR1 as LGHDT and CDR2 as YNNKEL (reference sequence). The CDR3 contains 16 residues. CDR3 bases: TGTGCCAGCAGCCAATGGGGACAGGGTAACACCGGGGAGCTGTTTCTT. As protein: CASSQWGQGNTGELFL.

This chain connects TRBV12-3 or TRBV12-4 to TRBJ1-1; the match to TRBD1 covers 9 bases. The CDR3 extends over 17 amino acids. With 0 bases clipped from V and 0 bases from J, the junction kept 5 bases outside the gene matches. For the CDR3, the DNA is TGTGCCAGCAGTTTAGCGCTAAACAGGGGGCTGAACACTGAAGCTTTCTTT. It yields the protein CASSLALNRGLNTEAFF.

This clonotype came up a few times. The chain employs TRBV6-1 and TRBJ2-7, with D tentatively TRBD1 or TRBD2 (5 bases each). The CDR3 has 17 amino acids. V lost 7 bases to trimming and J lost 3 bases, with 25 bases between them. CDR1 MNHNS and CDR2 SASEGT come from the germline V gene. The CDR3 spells CASKGIGDQFLHYEQYF. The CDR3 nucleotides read TGTGCCAGCAAAGGGATAGGGGACCAGTTTTTACACTACGAGCAGTACTTC.

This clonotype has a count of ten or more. This chain's CDR3 is CASSQDQGSQPQHF. CDR3 sequence (DNA): TGTGCCAGCAGCCAAGATCAGGGTAGTCAGCCCCAGCATTTT. The rearrangement joins TRBV3-1 to TRBJ1-5, with a possible D match to TRBD1 (5 bases). Looked up from germline, CDR1 is LGHDT and CDR2 is YNNKEL (reference sequence). Trimming shortened V by 0 bases and J by 6 bases, and 9 bases separated the two germline ends. This CDR3 spans 14 amino acids.

CDR3 region: CAISDPRGKGEAFF. Written as DNA, the CDR3 is TGTGCCATCAGTGATCCTCGGGGAAAGGGTGAAGCTTTCTTT. V usage is TRBV10-3 and J usage is TRBJ1-1; D call uncertain. Germline CDR1 and CDR2: ENHRY and SYGVKD. There are 14 residues in the CDR3. V was clipped by 3 bases and J by 7 bases, with 15 bases between them.

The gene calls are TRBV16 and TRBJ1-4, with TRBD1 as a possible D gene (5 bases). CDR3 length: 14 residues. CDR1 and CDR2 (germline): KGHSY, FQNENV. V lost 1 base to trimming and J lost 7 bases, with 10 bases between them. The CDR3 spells CASSQYGTLEKLFF. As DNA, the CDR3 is TGTGCCAGCAGCCAATATGGGACCCTTGAAAAACTGTTTTTT.

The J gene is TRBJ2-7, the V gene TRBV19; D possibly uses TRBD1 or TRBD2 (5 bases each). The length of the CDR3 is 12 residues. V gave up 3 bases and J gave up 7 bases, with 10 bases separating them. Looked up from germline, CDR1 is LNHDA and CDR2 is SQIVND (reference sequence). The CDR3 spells CASSILGDEQYF. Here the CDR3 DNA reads TGTGCCAGTAGTATTCTGGGGGATGAGCAGTACTTC.

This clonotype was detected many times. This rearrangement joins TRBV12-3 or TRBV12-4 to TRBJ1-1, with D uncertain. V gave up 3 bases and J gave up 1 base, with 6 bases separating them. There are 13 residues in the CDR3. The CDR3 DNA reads TGTGCCAGCAGTTTCCAGTCGAACACTGAAGCTTTCTTT. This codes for CASSFQSNTEAFF.

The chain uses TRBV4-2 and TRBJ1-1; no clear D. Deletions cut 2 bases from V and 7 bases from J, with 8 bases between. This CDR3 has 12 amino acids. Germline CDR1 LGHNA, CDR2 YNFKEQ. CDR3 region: CASSQSVGEAFF. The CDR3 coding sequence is TGTGCCAGCAGCCAATCGGTGGGTGAAGCTTTCTTT.

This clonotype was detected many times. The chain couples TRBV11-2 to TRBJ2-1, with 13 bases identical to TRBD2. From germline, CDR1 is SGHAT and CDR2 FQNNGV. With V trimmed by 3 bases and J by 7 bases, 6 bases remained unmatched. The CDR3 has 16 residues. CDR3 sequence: CASSFTGLAGLNEQFF. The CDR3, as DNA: TGTGCCAGCAGCTTTACGGGACTAGCGGGGCTAAATGAGCAGTTCTTC.

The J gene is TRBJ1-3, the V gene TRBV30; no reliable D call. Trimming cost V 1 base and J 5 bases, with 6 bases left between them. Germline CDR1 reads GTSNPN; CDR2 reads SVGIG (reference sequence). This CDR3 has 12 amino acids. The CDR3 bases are TGTGCCTGGAGTGGAGCCAGAAACACCATATATTTT. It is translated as CAWSGARNTIYF. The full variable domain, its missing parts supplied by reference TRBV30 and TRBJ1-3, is SQTIHQWPATLVQPVGSPLSLECTVEGTSNPNLYWYRQAAGRGLQLLFYSVGIGQISSEVPQNLSASRPQDRQFILSSKKLLLSDSGFYLCAWSGARNTIYFGEGSWLTVV.

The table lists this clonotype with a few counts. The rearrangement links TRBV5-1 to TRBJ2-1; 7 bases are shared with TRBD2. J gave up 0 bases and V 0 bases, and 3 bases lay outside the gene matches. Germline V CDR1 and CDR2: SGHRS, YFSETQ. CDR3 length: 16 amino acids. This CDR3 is CASSLGTSHSYNEQFF. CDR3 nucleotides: TGCGCCAGCAGCTTGGGGACTAGTCACTCCTACAATGAGCAGTTCTTC. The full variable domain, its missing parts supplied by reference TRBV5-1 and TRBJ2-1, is KAGVTQTPRYLIKTRGQQVTLSCSPISGHRSVSWYQQTPGQGLQFLFEYFSETQRNKGNFPGRFSGRQFSNSRSEMNVSTLELGDSALYLCASSLGTSHSYNEQFFGPGTRLTVL.

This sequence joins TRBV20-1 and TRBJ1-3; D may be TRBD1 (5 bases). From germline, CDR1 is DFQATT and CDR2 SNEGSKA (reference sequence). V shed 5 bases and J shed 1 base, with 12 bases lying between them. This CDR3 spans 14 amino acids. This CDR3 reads CSAGREGSGNTIYF. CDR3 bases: TGCAGTGCTGGCAGGGAGGGTTCTGGAAACACCATATATTTT.

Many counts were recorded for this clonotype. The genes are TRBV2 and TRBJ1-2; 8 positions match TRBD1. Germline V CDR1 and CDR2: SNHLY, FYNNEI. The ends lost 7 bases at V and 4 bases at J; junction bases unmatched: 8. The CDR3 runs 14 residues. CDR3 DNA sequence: TGTGCCAGCACCGGACAGGGATTATCCTATGGCTACACCTTC. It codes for CASTGQGLSYGYTF.

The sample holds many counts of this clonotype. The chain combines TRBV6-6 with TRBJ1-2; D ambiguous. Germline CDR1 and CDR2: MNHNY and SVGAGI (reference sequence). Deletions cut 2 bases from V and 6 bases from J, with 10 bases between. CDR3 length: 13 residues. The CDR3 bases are TGTGCCAGCAGTTACGCCCCGAACAATGGCTACACCTTC. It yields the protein CASSYAPNNGYTF.

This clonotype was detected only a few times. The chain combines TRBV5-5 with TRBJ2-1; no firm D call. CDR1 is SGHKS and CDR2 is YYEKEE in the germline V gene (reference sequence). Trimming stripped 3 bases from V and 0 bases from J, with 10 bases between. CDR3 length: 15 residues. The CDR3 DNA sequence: TGTGCCAGCAGCTCGCTTGGTTTCTCCTACAATGAGCAGTTCTTC. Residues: CASSSLGFSYNEQFF.

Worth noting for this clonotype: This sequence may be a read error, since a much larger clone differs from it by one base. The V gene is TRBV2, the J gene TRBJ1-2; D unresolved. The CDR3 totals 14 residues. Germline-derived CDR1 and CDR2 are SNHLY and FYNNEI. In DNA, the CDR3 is TGTGCCAGCAGTGAAAGGAGCGGTGGATATGGCTGCACCTTC. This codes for CASSERSGGYGCTF.

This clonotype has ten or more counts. This chain's CDR3 is CASSLGTLDSPLHF. The CDR3, as DNA: TGCGCCAGCAGCTTGGGGACCCTGGATTCACCCCTCCACTTT. The chain has TRBV5-1 and TRBJ1-6; D gene unclear. The germline CDR1 and CDR2 sequences are SGHRS and YFSETQ. CDR3 size: 14 residues. V gave up 0 bases and J gave up 8 bases, with 9 bases separating them.

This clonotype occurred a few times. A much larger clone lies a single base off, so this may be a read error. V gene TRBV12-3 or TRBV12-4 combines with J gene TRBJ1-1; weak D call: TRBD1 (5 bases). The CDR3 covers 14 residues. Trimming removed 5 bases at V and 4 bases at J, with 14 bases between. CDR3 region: CASSTGLEGTEAFF. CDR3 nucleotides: TGTGCCAGCAGTACGGGACTCGAGGGCACTGAAGCTTTCTTT.

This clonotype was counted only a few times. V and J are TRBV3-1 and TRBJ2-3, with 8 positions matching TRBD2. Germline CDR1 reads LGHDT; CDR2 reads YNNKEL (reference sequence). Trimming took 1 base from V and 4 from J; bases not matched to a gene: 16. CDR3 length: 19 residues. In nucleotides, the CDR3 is TGTGCCAGCAGCCAAGTAGGGATAGGATCCAGCGGGGGTTCAGATACGCAGTATTTT. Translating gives CASSQVGIGSSGGSDTQYF.